This T cell receptor beta chain comes out of a study of long-term antiretroviral therapy in people with HIV. Notes on the study in general: Regardless of time point, clones expanded before ART dominated the repertoire.

Germline-derived CDR1 and CDR2 are SGHNT and YENEEA. CDR3 length: 13 residues. Trimming stripped 3 bases from V and 5 bases from J, with 8 bases between. This clone was seen a single time. What it binds is not known. immunoSEQ v3.0 was run at survey level. Only in-frame clones appear in the TCRdb table, and some are missing; sequencing was by immunoSEQ multiplex PCR. Here the sample spans 30,000 to 40,000 clones, 75% to 90% being singletons. This TCR was sampled from a young woman with HIV. The sequenced sample was unsorted PBMCs, obtained just before starting antiretroviral therapy. The V gene is TRBV11-3, the J gene TRBJ1-5; D perhaps matches TRBD1 (5 bases). The CDR3 reads CASSLGPDQPQHF. CDR3 nucleotides: TGTGCCAGCAGCTTGGGGCCTGATCAGCCCCAGCATTTT.